This TCR beta chain was sequenced in a study of T cells in Graves' hyperthyroidism and ophthalmopathy. Study results and limitations: The model foresaw ophthalmopathy a median roughly 6.3 months prior to onset.

Researchers amplified the TCR beta CDR3 regions from RNA transcripts. The HTBI primer set was used in a first-round RT-PCR of the TCR CDR3. TCRdb reprocessed the multiplex PCR reads via MiXCR and lists one record per CDR3 protein. Of 350,000 to 450,000 distinct CDR3 sequences listed, around 14% were seen once; the top ten hold 8% to 13%. This CDR3 is 13 amino acids long. The ends lost 6 bases at V and 6 bases at J; junction bases unmatched: 5. This clonotype came up many times. The antigen remains undetermined. The rearrangement joins TRBV12-3 or TRBV12-4 to TRBJ1-2, with 9 bases that match TRBD1. Sequencing input: blood. The clonotype originates from a woman in her sixties or seventies with Graves' hyperthyroidism. CDR3: CASSQQGADGYTF. The CDR3 DNA reads as TGTGCCAGCAGCCAACAGGGGGCAGATGGCTACACCTTC.